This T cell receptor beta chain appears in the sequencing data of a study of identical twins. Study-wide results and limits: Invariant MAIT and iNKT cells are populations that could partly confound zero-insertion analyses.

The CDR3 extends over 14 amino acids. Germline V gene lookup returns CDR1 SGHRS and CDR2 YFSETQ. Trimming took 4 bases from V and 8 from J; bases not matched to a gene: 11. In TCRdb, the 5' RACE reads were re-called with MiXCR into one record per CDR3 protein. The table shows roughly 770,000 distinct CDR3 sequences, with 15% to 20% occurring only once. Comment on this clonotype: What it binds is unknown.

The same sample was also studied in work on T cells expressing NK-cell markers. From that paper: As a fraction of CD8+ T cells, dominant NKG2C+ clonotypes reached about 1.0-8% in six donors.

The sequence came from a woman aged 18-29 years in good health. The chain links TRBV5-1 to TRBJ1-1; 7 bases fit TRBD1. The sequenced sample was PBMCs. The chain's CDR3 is CASSPGKTGIEAFF. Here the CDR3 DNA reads TGCGCCAGCAGCCCAGGGAAGACAGGGATCGAAGCTTTCTTT.